One and the same sample provided the 29 T cell receptor beta chains below, sequenced in a study of shared clonotypes between healthy human individuals. Profiled with immunoSEQ multiplex PCR; TCRdb holds only in-frame clones, not every one. Counted here are more than 2 million clones, roughly 96% occurring once; the ten biggest clones make up roughly 0.13%. The sequenced sample was naive CD4+ T cells sorted from blood. The subset here: CD45RA+ positively selected. The receptor source for this set is a man aged 18 to 29 in good health.

The chain has TRBV9 and TRBJ2-3, with TRBD2 identical over 10 bases. In germline, CDR1 is SGDLS, CDR2 YYNGEE. V was clipped by 0 bases and J by 6 bases; unmatched bases: 10. The CDR3 totals 17 residues. Here the CDR3 DNA reads TGTGCCAGCAGCGTAGCTCCCAGCGGGGGGGCGATGGATACGCAGTATTTT. Translating gives CASSVAPSGGAMDTQYF.

This chain joins TRBV20-1 and TRBJ2-5; D ambiguous. Per germline, CDR1 DFQATT and CDR2 SNEGSKA (reference sequence). Trimming took off 4 bases at V and 5 bases at J, with 5 bases between the two ends. The CDR3 contains 10 residues. As DNA, the CDR3 is TGCAGTGCTATATGGGAGACCCAGTACTTC. It specifies CSAIWETQYF.

J is TRBJ2-3 and V is TRBV5-1, with D perhaps TRBD1 (5 bases). V was shortened by 0 bases and J by 5 bases, with 10 bases between the two germline ends. The germline V gene encodes CDR1 SGHRS and CDR2 YFSETQ. The CDR3 totals 14 residues. CDR3 in DNA: TGCGCCAGCAGCTTGGGACAGATGCAAGATACGCAGTATTTT. This translates into CASSLGQMQDTQYF. The whole variable domain, remainder taken from reference TRBV5-1 and TRBJ2-3, is KAGVTQTPRYLIKTRGQQVTLSCSPISGHRSVSWYQQTPGQGLQFLFEYFSETQRNKGNFPGRFSGRQFSNSRSEMNVSTLELGDSALYLCASSLGQMQDTQYFGPGTRLTVL.

On this clone: No conserved phenylalanine or tryptophan is present at the end of the CDR3, so a read error is the likely explanation. No DNA is shown, since the ends of the CDR3 on it are uncertain; the CDR3 is the one TCRdb lists. V is TRBV6-6 and J is TRBJ1-2. Counting both end residues, the CDR3 totals 13 amino acids. Per germline, CDR1 MNHNY and CDR2 SVGAGI (reference sequence). The CDR3 here is CASSYSAGTRPLL.

CDR3 region: CASSPGGRLTRYGYTF. CDR3 sequence (DNA): TGTGCCAGCAGCCCGGGGGGAAGGCTAACCCGCTATGGCTACACCTTC. The chain is built from TRBV2 and TRBJ1-2; D perhaps matches TRBD1 (5 bases). The CDR3 spans 16 residues. CDR1 and CDR2 from the germline V gene are SNHLY and FYNNEI. V dropped 6 bases and J dropped 4 bases, with 21 bases sitting between them. The whole variable domain, filled in from reference TRBV2 and TRBJ1-2, reads EPEVTQTPSHQVTQMGQEVILRCVPISNHLYFYWYRQILGQKVEFLVSFYNNEISEKSEIFDDQFSVERPDGSNFTLKIRSTKLEDSAMYFCASSPGGRLTRYGYTFGSGTRLTVV.

The gene calls are TRBV6-1 and TRBJ2-7; 9 bases map to TRBD1. With V trimmed by 6 bases and J by 5 bases, 11 bases remained unmatched. CDR1 MNHNS and CDR2 SASEGT come from the germline V gene. The CDR3 has 15 amino acids. The CDR3 protein is CASRDQQGAINEQYF. DNA of the CDR3: TGTGCCAGCAGAGACCAACAGGGGGCTATAAACGAGCAGTACTTC.

This sequence joins TRBV7-2 and TRBJ2-7, with TRBD2 as a possible D gene (5 bases). This CDR3 spans 17 amino acids. V lost 0 bases, J lost 3 bases, and 18 bases lay in between. Germline CDR1 and CDR2: SGHTA and FQGNSA. CDR3 sequence: CASSLAPGEGLNYEQYF. The DNA of the CDR3 is TGTGCCAGCAGCTTAGCTCCCGGGGAAGGGCTGAACTACGAGCAGTACTTC.

The rearrangement uses TRBV29-1 and TRBJ2-3; D is uncertain. V lost 8 bases and J lost 0, with 15 bases in between. The CDR3 has 14 amino acids. Germline CDR1 SQVTM, CDR2 ANQGSEA. This CDR3 reads CSTVGIPSTDTQYF. The CDR3 DNA follows: TGCAGCACGGTCGGTATTCCTAGCACAGATACGCAGTATTTT.

The chain couples TRBV6-5 to TRBJ2-5; 9 bases align to TRBD2. The ends lost 4 bases at V and 7 bases at J; junction bases unmatched: 7. The CDR3 consists of 14 residues. From germline, CDR1 is MNHEY and CDR2 SVGAGI. The CDR3 nucleotides read TGTGCCAGCAGTTCAGCGTTAGCGGGAGCGACCCAGTACTTC. Its translation: CASSSALAGATQYF.

This rearrangement joins TRBV18 to TRBJ1-5; 9 nucleotides match TRBD1. The CDR3 has 14 amino acids. V gave up 8 bases and J gave up 4 bases; unmatched junction bases: 6. CDR1 and CDR2 (germline): KGHSH, LQKENI. CDR3 in amino acids: CASTRQGENQPQHF. The CDR3 DNA reads as TGTGCCAGCACCAGACAGGGGGAAAATCAGCCCCAGCATTTT.

The chain links TRBV14 to TRBJ2-1; D remains unclear. V lost 3 bases to trimming and J lost 4 bases, with 10 bases between them. This CDR3 is 14 amino acids long. Per the germline V gene, CDR1 is SGHDN and CDR2 is FVKESK. CDR3 loop: CASSQGPPYNEQFF. DNA of the CDR3: TGTGCCAGCAGCCAGGGCCCCCCTTACAATGAGCAGTTCTTC.

The chain combines TRBV7-2 with TRBJ1-2, with no clear D. The CDR3 covers 14 residues. Germline V gene data show CDR1 as SGHTA and CDR2 as FQGNSA. Trimming removed 5 bases at V and 1 base at J, with 11 bases between. CDR3 DNA sequence: TGTGCCAGCAGCCCTTATAACAGTAACTATGGCTACACCTTC. This sequence encodes CASSPYNSNYGYTF.

Concerning this clone itself: Sequence at one end of the junction differs from germline and may be a read error. The chain carries TRBV7-7 and TRBJ2-5; 8 positions agree with TRBD2. The germline V gene has CDR1 SSHAT and CDR2 FNYEAQ (reference sequence). The CDR3 sequence is 14 residues long. The CDR3 sequence is CASSLIGGVETQYF. CDR3 bases: TGTGCTAGCAGCTTAATCGGGGGGGTGGAGACCCAGTACTTC.

The genes are TRBV28 and TRBJ1-6; the D gene is possibly TRBD1 (5 bases). Germline lookup yields CDR1 MDHEN and CDR2 SYDVKM. The CDR3 has 11 residues. Trimming removed 7 bases at V and 13 bases at J, with 11 bases between. CDR3 coding DNA: TGTGCCAGCATGTCAGGGTCCCCCCTCCACTTT. Its translation: CASMSGSPLHF.

This clone was recorded once. V gene TRBV29-1 combines with J gene TRBJ1-2; weak D call: TRBD1 (6 bases). Trimming shortened V by 7 bases and J by 8 bases, and 17 bases separated the two germline ends. CDR3 size: 12 residues. Germline assignment: CDR1 SQVTM and CDR2 ANQGSEA. DNA of the CDR3: TGCAGCGCAGATTGGGGGCGGGGAGGCTACACCTTC. Protein product: CSADWGRGGYTF.

The rearrangement joins TRBV30 to TRBJ1-4, with 8 bases identical to TRBD1. The germline V gene encodes CDR1 GTSNPN and CDR2 SVGIG (reference sequence). V shed 0 bases and J 4 bases; nucleotides not matched to a gene: 4. The CDR3 consists of 15 residues. CDR3 residues: CAWSVRQGINEKLFF. DNA of the CDR3: TGTGCCTGGAGTGTACGACAGGGGATTAATGAAAAACTGTTTTTT.

Of note for this clone: Other DNA sequences in the same sample also yield this CDR3. The J gene is TRBJ1-5, the V gene TRBV2; D may be TRBD1 (6 bases). CDR3 length: 13 residues. Trimming stripped 6 bases from V and 4 bases from J, with 10 bases between. The germline V gene encodes CDR1 SNHLY and CDR2 FYNNEI. For the CDR3, the DNA is TGTGCCAGCAGAGGACAGTTTAATCAGCCCCAGCATTTT. This gives the protein CASRGQFNQPQHF.

The chain joins TRBV6-4 to TRBJ2-7; 10 bases align to TRBD2. In germline, CDR1 is MRHNA, CDR2 SNTAGT. This CDR3 comprises 18 residues. With 4 bases clipped from V and 9 bases from J, the junction kept 21 bases outside the gene matches. The CDR3 region is CASSASTPPLAGVLGQYF. In DNA form, the CDR3 reads TGTGCCAGCAGTGCGTCCACCCCCCCTCTAGCGGGAGTTCTCGGGCAGTACTTC.

The chain couples TRBV5-1 to TRBJ2-4; D unresolved. V lost 2 bases and J 5 bases, leaving 11 bases between the germline ends. Per germline, CDR1 SGHRS and CDR2 YFSETQ. CDR3 length: 14 residues. CDR3 region: CASSLSYGENIQYF. The CDR3 nucleotides read TGCGCCAGCAGCTTAAGTTATGGGGAAAACATTCAGTACTTC.

The chain couples TRBV5-1 to TRBJ2-6; a weak D match, TRBD1 (5 bases). CDR3 size: 15 residues. Germline assignment: CDR1 SGHRS and CDR2 YFSETQ. Trimming cost V 0 bases and J 4 bases, with 8 bases left between them. The DNA for the CDR3 is TGCGCCAGCAGCTTGGGGACAACCGGGGCCAACGTCCTGACTTTC. Its translation: CASSLGTTGANVLTF.

The chain employs TRBV5-1 and TRBJ2-5, with D possibly matching TRBD2 (6 bases). Between the trimmed V and J ends, which lost 4 bases and 1 base, there was a span of 14 bases. The CDR3 spans 15 residues. CDR1 SGHRS and CDR2 YFSETQ come from the germline V gene. The CDR3 loop is CASSVAPGGQETQYF. The CDR3 DNA reads as TGCGCCAGCAGCGTAGCACCCGGGGGCCAAGAGACCCAGTACTTC.

Points on this clone: One end of the junction is discordant with germline, which a read error may explain. The gene calls are TRBV6-1 and TRBJ2-3; unclear D gene. The CDR3 is made up of 11 amino acids. Germline lookup yields CDR1 MNHNS and CDR2 SASEGT. The CDR3, as DNA: TGTGCCAGCAGGGAAGGGGATACGCAGTATTTT. Translation: CASREGDTQYF.

The V and J genes are TRBV11-2 and TRBJ1-3, with D possibly TRBD1 on 5 matching bases. Germline CDR1 is SGHAT and CDR2 is FQNNGV. Trimming took off 0 bases at V and 2 bases at J, with 8 bases between the two ends. The CDR3 totals 15 residues. The CDR3 region has the DNA TGTGCCAGCAGCTTAGATCCAGGGACTGGAAACACCATATATTTT. It translates to CASSLDPGTGNTIYF.

The chain recombines TRBV7-9 with TRBJ2-7; D is uncertain. Germline V gives CDR1 SEHNR, CDR2 FQNEAQ (reference sequence). Trimming shortened V by 1 base and J by 6 bases, and 10 bases separated the two germline ends. The CDR3 has 13 amino acids. The CDR3 loop reads CASSLGKRAEQYF. In DNA form, the CDR3 reads TGTGCCAGCAGCTTAGGGAAGAGAGCCGAGCAGTACTTC.

The chain uses TRBV27 and TRBJ2-1, with 11 nucleotides matching TRBD2. The CDR3 totals 19 residues. V was clipped by 0 bases and J by 0 bases; unmatched bases: 7. Germline-derived CDR1 and CDR2 are MNHEY and SMNVEV (reference sequence). This CDR3 reads CASSLSGLAGGLSYNEQFF. CDR3 in DNA: TGTGCCAGCAGTTTATCGGGGCTAGCGGGGGGTCTCTCCTACAATGAGCAGTTCTTC.

The V and J genes are TRBV5-6 and TRBJ1-5; D call uncertain. The CDR3 spans 16 residues. V lost 1 base, J lost 0 bases, and 11 bases lay in between. Germline assignment: CDR1 SGHDT and CDR2 YYEEEE. In nucleotides, the CDR3 is TGTGCCAGCAGCTTGATAGAGGAACATAGCAATCAGCCCCAGCATTTT. It is translated as CASSLIEEHSNQPQHF.

In this sample, this clone turned up once. The rearrangement uses TRBV6-6 and TRBJ2-1; TRBD2 matches at 15 bases. The junction had 5 bases not matched to a gene; V was cut back by 7 bases and J by 7 bases. The CDR3 is made up of 15 amino acids. In germline, CDR1 is MNHNY, CDR2 SVGAGI (reference sequence). CDR3 sequence (DNA): TGTGCCAGCACCCGGACTAGCGGGGGGGCAAATGAGCAGTTCTTC. It codes for CASTRTSGGANEQFF.

The genes are TRBV11-3 and TRBJ2-1, with D perhaps given as TRBD1 or TRBD2 (5 bases each). The CDR3 covers 14 residues. The V end lost 0 bases, the J end lost 3 bases, and 6 bases lay between the germline ends. Germline V gives CDR1 SGHNT, CDR2 YENEEA. The CDR3 loop reads CASSLDGGYNEQFF. CDR3 nucleotide sequence: TGTGCCAGCAGCTTAGATGGGGGCTACAATGAGCAGTTCTTC.

This chain links TRBV27 with TRBJ2-5, with 9 bases identical to TRBD2. CDR1 and CDR2 (germline): MNHEY, SMNVEV (reference sequence). Trimming took 6 bases from V and 10 from J; bases not matched to a gene: 12. The CDR3 is made up of 14 amino acids. The CDR3 sequence: CASRSAGGLAHQYF. Written as DNA, the CDR3 is TGTGCCAGCAGATCAGCGGGGGGCCTCGCTCACCAGTACTTC.